The sequence of this T cell receptor beta chain was determined in a study of blood T cell repertoires in COVID-19. Study-wide context: Some COVID-19 samples were acute and others convalescent; all came from the United States, Italy and Spain. Nucleic acid was either cDNA or gDNA, and it came from T cells, B-cell-depleted T cells, or PBMCs.

In the original workflow: Reference gene primer amplification in the assay estimated nucleated cell counts. Assay used: immunoSEQ multiplex PCR; TCRdb lists only in-frame clones, some missing. The V and J calls and clone size are taken from that table; D and trimming were inferred from the DNA. The table includes 200,000 to 250,000 clones, around four fifths detected once. This clone was observed a single time. CDR1 and CDR2 (germline): SGHRS, YFSETQ. CDR3 length: 16 residues. Trimming removed 2 bases from V and 0 bases from J, with 12 bases in between. The sequencing input was peripheral blood. The chain combines TRBV5-1 with TRBJ2-1; D is unresolved. The clonotype was recovered from a woman aged 55-75 years with active or convalescent COVID-19. The chain's CDR3 is CASSFELVSSYNEQFF. The CDR3 coding sequence is TGCGCCAGCAGCTTCGAGCTTGTAAGCTCCTACAATGAGCAGTTCTTC.